Presented here are 19 T cell receptor beta chains from one specimen sequenced in a study of blood T cell repertoires in COVID-19. Here immunoSEQ multiplex PCR was the method, and the copy in TCRdb shows in-frame clones only, minus some. Counted here are 300,000 or so clones, around 86% occurring once; the ten biggest clones make up 1%. The sample consisted of peripheral blood. These receptors were taken from a man aged 50 to 60 with active or convalescent COVID-19.

The sample holds one count of this clone. The chain combines TRBV3-1 (or the pseudogene TRBV3-2) with TRBJ1-5; a possible D gene is TRBD1 (5 bases). The CDR3 totals 15 residues. Germline V lookup: CDR1 LGHDT, CDR2 YNNKEL (reference sequence). The ends were cut back, 1 base at V and 7 bases at J, with 14 bases in the middle. CDR3 sequence reads: CASSQAQGANQPQHF. The CDR3 DNA follows: TGTGCCAGCAGCCAAGCGCAGGGCGCCAACCAGCCCCAGCATTTT.

The chain couples TRBV19 to TRBJ1-6; 9 bases fit TRBD1. Germline V CDR1 and CDR2: LNHDA, SQIVND (reference sequence). The CDR3 is made up of 16 amino acids. Losses at the gene ends were 5 bases for V and 3 bases for J; bases not matched to a gene: 5. This CDR3 reads CASSPRQGGYNSPLHF. The DNA for the CDR3 is TGTGCCAGTAGTCCCCGACAGGGGGGCTATAATTCACCCCTCCACTTT.

The CDR3 DNA reads TGTGCCAGCAGCTTGATCACTCGACCCAGGTCGAGCTCTGGAAACACCATATATTTT. It yields the protein CASSLITRPRSSSGNTIYF. The rearrangement links TRBV13 to TRBJ1-3, with D hard to call. The germline CDR1 and CDR2 sequences are PRHDT and FYEKMQ (reference sequence). The CDR3 is 19 residues long. V was cut by 3 bases and J by 0 bases, with 21 bases left in between.

The chain recombines TRBV6-2 or TRBV6-3 with TRBJ1-1; D not certain. V shed 2 bases and J shed 7 bases, with 14 bases lying between them. CDR3 length: 14 amino acids. The germline V gene encodes CDR1 MNHEY and CDR2 SVGEGT. The DNA of the CDR3 is TGTGCCAGCAGTTACAACCAACCGAACGGTGAAGCTTTCTTT. It specifies CASSYNQPNGEAFF.

The J gene is TRBJ1-1, the V gene TRBV11-2, with 11 bases lining up with TRBD1. V gave up 5 bases and J gave up 3 bases; unmatched junction bases: 8. The CDR3 has 16 residues. Germline V gene data show CDR1 as SGHAT and CDR2 as FQNNGV. The CDR3 sequence is CASSPQGQGVDTEAFF. The DNA of the CDR3 is TGTGCCAGCAGCCCTCAGGGACAGGGGGTCGACACTGAAGCTTTCTTT.

This rearrangement joins TRBV6-5 to TRBJ1-2; 10 positions match TRBD1. V lost 5 bases and J lost 3; bases outside the gene matches: 6. Germline CDR1 is MNHEY and CDR2 is SVGAGI. This CDR3 contains 15 residues. The CDR3 reads CASSTRTGGDYGYTF. The CDR3 nucleotides read TGTGCCAGCAGTACAAGGACAGGGGGTGACTATGGCTACACCTTC.

The rearrangement joins TRBV29-1 to TRBJ2-3, with 12 nucleotides matching TRBD2. The CDR3 has 14 residues. CDR1 is SQVTM and CDR2 is ANQGSEA in the germline V gene. V dropped 7 bases and J dropped 3; count of bases not matched to a gene: 5. The CDR3 here is CSGRGLAGTDTQYF. CDR3 nucleotide sequence: TGCAGCGGCCGGGGACTAGCGGGTACAGATACGCAGTATTTT.

This chain links TRBV28 with TRBJ1-5; a weak D match, TRBD1 (5 bases). Trimming removed 2 bases at V and 5 bases at J, with 13 bases between. The length of the CDR3 is 15 residues. Germline V CDR1 and CDR2: MDHEN, SYDVKM. The CDR3 here is CASSLHRPDYQPQHF. CDR3 sequence (DNA): TGTGCCAGCAGTTTACACAGGCCGGATTATCAGCCCCAGCATTTT.

The sample holds one count of this clone. The V call is TRBV28, the J call TRBJ2-7; D perhaps matches TRBD1 (7 bases). Per germline, CDR1 MDHEN and CDR2 SYDVKM. CDR3 length: 14 residues. Trimming cost V 6 bases and J 6 bases, with 18 bases left between them. The CDR3 nucleotides read TGTGCCAGCAGCCGTACCGGGGGACAGCCCGAGCAGTACTTC. Translating gives CASSRTGGQPEQYF. Looking up the rest from reference TRBV28 and TRBJ2-7 gives the full variable domain: DVKVTQSSRYLVKRTGEKVFLECVQDMDHENMFWYRQDPGLGLRLIYFSYDVKMKEKGDIPEGYSVSREKKERFSLILESASTNQTSMYLCASSRTGGQPEQYFGPGTRLTVT.

The rearrangement uses TRBV28 and TRBJ2-1; D perhaps matches TRBD2 (5 bases). Looked up from germline, CDR1 is MDHEN and CDR2 is SYDVKM. The CDR3 has 11 amino acids. V gave up 3 bases and J gave up 9 bases, with 6 bases separating them. The CDR3 nucleotides are TGTGCCAGCAGTTTGAGCGGTGAGCAGTTCTTC. It specifies CASSLSGEQFF.

V usage is TRBV4-3 and J usage is TRBJ2-2; no reliable D call. V was trimmed by 2 bases and J by 0 bases, leaving 22 bases between them. The CDR3 is 20 residues long. Germline CDR1 LGHNA, CDR2 YSLEER. CDR3 coding DNA: TGCGCCAGCAGCCAATTATGGCCATTCATGCATCGCTCGAACACCGGGGAGCTGTTTTTT. It yields the protein CASSQLWPFMHRSNTGELFF.

This sequence joins TRBV7-2 and TRBJ1-5, with D possibly TRBD1 on 6 matching bases. The CDR3 sequence is 16 residues long. V shed 5 bases and J shed 1 base, with 15 bases lying between them. The germline CDR1 and CDR2 sequences are SGHTA and FQGNSA. The CDR3 spells CASSHATGASNQPQHF. The CDR3 DNA sequence: TGTGCCAGCAGCCACGCGACAGGAGCCAGCAATCAGCCCCAGCATTTT.

The V gene is TRBV2, the J gene TRBJ1-1; D might be TRBD1 (6 bases). Germline CDR1 SNHLY, CDR2 FYNNEI. With 4 bases removed from V and 0 bases from J, the gap between germline ends came to 15 bases. The CDR3 length is 16 residues. The CDR3 here is CASSVDRPGMNTEAFF. CDR3 nucleotides: TGTGCCAGCAGTGTTGACAGGCCTGGGATGAACACTGAAGCTTTCTTT.

This chain links TRBV19 with TRBJ2-1; 7 bases agree with TRBD2. V trimming: 5 bases; J trimming: 4 bases; junction bases outside the gene matches: 5. There are 14 residues in the CDR3. Germline CDR1 LNHDA, CDR2 SQIVND (reference sequence). CDR3 protein: CASSVIAGYNEQFF. DNA for the CDR3: TGTGCCAGTAGTGTCATAGCGGGTTACAATGAGCAGTTCTTC. Based on the CDR3 plus reference TRBV19 and TRBJ2-1, the full variable domain is DGGITQSPKYLFRKEGQNVTLSCEQNLNHDAMYWYRQDPGQGLRLIYYSQIVNDFQKGDIAEGYSVSREKKESFPLTVTSAQKNPTAFYLCASSVIAGYNEQFFGPGTRLTVL.

This chain joins TRBV29-1 and TRBJ2-1, with D perhaps TRBD1 (6 bases). V gave up 4 bases and J gave up 5 bases, with 6 bases separating them. There are 11 residues in the CDR3. Germline V gene sequence: CDR1 SQVTM, CDR2 ANQGSEA. The CDR3: CSVGGHNEQFF. CDR3 coding DNA: TGCAGCGTTGGGGGGCACAATGAGCAGTTCTTC.

The CDR3 bases are TGTGCCAGCAGTTCCCAGACAGGGGTGCTTTCACCCCTCCACTTT. Translation: CASSSQTGVLSPLHF. V and J are TRBV6-6 and TRBJ1-6; 8 bases map to TRBD1. The CDR3 runs 15 residues. Trimming at V came to 4 bases and at J to 9 bases, leaving 8 bases not matched to a gene. Germline V gene sequence: CDR1 MNHNY, CDR2 SVGAGI (reference sequence).

The chain has TRBV9 and TRBJ2-7, with TRBD1 matching 10 bases. J gave up 7 bases and V 3 bases, and 13 bases lay outside the gene matches. CDR1 and CDR2 from the germline V gene are SGDLS and YYNGEE. The length of the CDR3 is 16 residues. CDR3 loop: CASSEGWDRGLGEQYF. The DNA of the CDR3 is TGTGCCAGCAGCGAGGGCTGGGACAGGGGATTGGGAGAGCAGTACTTC.

CDR3 bases: TGTGCCAGCAGCTCCGAAGGGACACCAAGGGGCTACACCTTC. It is translated as CASSSEGTPRGYTF. V usage is TRBV7-9 and J usage is TRBJ1-2, with a weak D call TRBD1 (6 bases). CDR3 size: 14 residues. Between the trimmed V and J ends, which lost 4 bases and 8 bases, there was a span of 17 bases. Germline V gene data show CDR1 as SEHNR and CDR2 as FQNEAQ (reference sequence).

The genes are TRBV5-1 and TRBJ1-1; D perhaps matches TRBD1 (5 bases). The germline gives CDR1 SGHRS, CDR2 YFSETQ. The ends were cut back, 3 bases at V and 7 bases at J, with 13 bases in the middle. The CDR3 contains 13 residues. CDR3 loop: CASSSAGHGEAFF. The CDR3 region has the DNA TGCGCCAGCAGCTCGGCAGGGCATGGTGAAGCTTTCTTT.